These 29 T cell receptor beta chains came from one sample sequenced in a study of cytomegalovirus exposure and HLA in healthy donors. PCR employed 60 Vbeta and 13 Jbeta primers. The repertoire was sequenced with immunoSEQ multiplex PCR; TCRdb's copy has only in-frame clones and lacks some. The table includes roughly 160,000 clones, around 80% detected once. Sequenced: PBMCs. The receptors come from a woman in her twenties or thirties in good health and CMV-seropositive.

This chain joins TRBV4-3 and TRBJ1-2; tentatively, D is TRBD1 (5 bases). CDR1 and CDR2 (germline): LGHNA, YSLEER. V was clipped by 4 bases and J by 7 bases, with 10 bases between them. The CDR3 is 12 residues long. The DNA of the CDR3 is TGCGCCAGCAGCCTCCAGGGTTTTGGCTACACCTTC. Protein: CASSLQGFGYTF.

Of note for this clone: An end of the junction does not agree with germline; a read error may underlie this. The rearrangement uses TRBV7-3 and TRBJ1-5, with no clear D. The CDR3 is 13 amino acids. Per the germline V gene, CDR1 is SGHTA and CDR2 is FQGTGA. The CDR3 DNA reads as TGTGCCAGCAGCCTAACCCACAATCAGCCCCAGCATTTT. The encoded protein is CASSLTHNQPQHF.

The CDR3 loop is CASRQGAEDQPQHF. The DNA for the CDR3 is TGTGCCAGCCGACAGGGGGCGGAGGATCAGCCCCAGCATTTT. V gene TRBV6-1 combines with J gene TRBJ1-5, with 10 bases lining up with TRBD1. Looked up from germline, CDR1 is MNHNS and CDR2 is SASEGT. The CDR3 has 14 residues. The trim removed 8 bases at V and 5 bases at J, leaving 6 bases unmatched.

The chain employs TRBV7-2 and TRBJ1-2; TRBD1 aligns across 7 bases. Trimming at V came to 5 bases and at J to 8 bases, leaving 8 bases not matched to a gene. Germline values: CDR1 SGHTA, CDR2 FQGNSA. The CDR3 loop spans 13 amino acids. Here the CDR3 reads CASSLTGLGGYTF. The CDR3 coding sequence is TGTGCCAGCAGCCTGACAGGGTTGGGAGGCTACACCTTC.

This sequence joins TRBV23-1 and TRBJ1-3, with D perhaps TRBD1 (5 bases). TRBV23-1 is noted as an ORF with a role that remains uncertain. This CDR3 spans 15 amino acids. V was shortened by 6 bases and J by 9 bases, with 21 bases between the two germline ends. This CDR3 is CASSPPGTFLSTIYF. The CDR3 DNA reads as TGCGCCAGCAGCCCGCCCGGGACTTTCCTGAGCACCATATATTTT.

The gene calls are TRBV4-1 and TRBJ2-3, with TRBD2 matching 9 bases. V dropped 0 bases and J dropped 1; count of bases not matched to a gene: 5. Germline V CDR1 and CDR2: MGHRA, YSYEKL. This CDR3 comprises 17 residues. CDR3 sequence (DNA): TGCGCCAGCAGCCAAGATACGGTAGCGGGGGGCACAGATACGCAGTATTTT. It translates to CASSQDTVAGGTDTQYF.

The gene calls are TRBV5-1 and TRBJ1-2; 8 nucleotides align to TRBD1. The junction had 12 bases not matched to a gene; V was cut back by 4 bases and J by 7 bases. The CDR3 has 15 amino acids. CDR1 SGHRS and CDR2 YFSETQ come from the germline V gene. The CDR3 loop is CASSSQSGGRGGYTF. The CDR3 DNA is TGCGCCAGCAGCAGCCAATCAGGGGGCCGGGGTGGCTACACCTTC. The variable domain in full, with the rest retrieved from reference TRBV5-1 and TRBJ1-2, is KAGVTQTPRYLIKTRGQQVTLSCSPISGHRSVSWYQQTPGQGLQFLFEYFSETQRNKGNFPGRFSGRQFSNSRSEMNVSTLELGDSALYLCASSSQSGGRGGYTFGSGTRLTVV.

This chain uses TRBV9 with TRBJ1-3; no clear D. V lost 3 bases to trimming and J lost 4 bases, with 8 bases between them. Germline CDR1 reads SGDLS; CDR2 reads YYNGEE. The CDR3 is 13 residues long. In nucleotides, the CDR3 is TGTGCCAGCAGCGAGGGAGGCGGAAACACCATATATTTT. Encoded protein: CASSEGGGNTIYF.

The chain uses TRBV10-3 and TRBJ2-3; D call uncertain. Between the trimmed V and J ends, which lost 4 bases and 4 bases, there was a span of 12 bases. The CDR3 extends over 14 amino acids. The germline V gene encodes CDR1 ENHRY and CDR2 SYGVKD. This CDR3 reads CAISVGGPPDTQYF. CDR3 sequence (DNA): TGTGCCATCAGTGTTGGTGGGCCCCCAGATACGCAGTATTTT.

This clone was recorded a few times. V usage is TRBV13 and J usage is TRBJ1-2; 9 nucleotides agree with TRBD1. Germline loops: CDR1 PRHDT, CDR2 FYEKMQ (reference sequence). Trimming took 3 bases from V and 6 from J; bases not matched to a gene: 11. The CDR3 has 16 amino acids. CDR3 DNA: TGTGCCAGCAGCTTCCGGGACAGGGAATTTAAGGATGGCTACACCTTC. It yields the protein CASSFRDREFKDGYTF.

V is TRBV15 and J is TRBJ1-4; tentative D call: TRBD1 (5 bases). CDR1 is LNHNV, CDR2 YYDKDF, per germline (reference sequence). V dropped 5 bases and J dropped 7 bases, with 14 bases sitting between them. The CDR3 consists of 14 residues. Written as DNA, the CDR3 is TGTGCCACCAGCTTCAGGGTTCTGGGTGAAAAACTGTTTTTT. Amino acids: CATSFRVLGEKLFF.

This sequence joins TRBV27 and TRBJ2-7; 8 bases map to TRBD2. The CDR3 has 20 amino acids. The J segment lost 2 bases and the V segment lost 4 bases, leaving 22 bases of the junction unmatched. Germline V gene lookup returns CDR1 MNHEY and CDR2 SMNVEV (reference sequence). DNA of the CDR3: TGTGCCAGCAGTTCCGACCTTGGTGTTCGTAAGAGCGGGAGAGCCTACGAGCAGTACTTC. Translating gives CASSSDLGVRKSGRAYEQYF.

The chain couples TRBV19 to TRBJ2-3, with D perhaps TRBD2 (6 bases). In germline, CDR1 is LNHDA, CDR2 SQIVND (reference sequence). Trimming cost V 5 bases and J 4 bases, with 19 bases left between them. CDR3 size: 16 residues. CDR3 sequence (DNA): TGTGCCAGTAGTCACCCCTCGTCGGGGGACCCAGATACGCAGTATTTT. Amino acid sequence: CASSHPSSGDPDTQYF. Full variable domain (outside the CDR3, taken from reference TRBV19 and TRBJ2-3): DGGITQSPKYLFRKEGQNVTLSCEQNLNHDAMYWYRQDPGQGLRLIYYSQIVNDFQKGDIAEGYSVSREKKESFPLTVTSAQKNPTAFYLCASSHPSSGDPDTQYFGPGTRLTVL.

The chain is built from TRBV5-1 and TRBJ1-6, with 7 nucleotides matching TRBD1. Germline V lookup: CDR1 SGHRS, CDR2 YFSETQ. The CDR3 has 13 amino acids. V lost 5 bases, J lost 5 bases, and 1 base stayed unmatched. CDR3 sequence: CASRGTDNSPLHF. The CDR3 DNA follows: TGCGCCAGCAGAGGGACAGATAATTCACCCCTCCACTTT.

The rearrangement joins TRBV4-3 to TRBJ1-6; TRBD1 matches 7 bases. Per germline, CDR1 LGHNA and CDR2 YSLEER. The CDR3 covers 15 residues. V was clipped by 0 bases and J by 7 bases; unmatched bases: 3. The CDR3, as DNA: TGCGCCAGCAGCCAAGATCAGGGGGGAAATTCACCCCTCCACTTT. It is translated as CASSQDQGGNSPLHF.

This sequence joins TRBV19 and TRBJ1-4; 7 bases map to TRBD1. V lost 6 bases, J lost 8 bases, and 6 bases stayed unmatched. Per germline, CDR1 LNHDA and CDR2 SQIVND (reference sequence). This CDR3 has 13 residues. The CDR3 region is CASRTTGLEKLFF. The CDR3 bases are TGTGCCAGTAGGACGACAGGGTTGGAAAAACTGTTTTTT.

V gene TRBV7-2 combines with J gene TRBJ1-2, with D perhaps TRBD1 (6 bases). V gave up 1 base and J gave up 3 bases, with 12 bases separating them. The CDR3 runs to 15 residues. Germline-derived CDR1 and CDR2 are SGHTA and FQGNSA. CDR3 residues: CASSLVQGRDYGYTF. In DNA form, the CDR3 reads TGTGCCAGCAGCTTAGTCCAGGGGAGGGACTATGGCTACACCTTC. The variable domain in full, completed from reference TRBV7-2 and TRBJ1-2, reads GAGVSQSPSNKVTEKGKDVELRCDPISGHTALYWYRQSLGQGLEFLIYFQGNSAPDKSGLPSDRFSAERTGGSVSTLTIQRTQQEDSAVYLCASSLVQGRDYGYTFGSGTRLTVV.

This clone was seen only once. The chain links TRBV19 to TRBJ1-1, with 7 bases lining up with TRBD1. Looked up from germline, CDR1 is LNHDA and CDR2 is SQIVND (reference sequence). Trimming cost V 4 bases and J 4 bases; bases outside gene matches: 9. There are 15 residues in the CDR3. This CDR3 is CASSTQNYRGTEAFF. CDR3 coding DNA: TGTGCCAGTAGTACCCAAAATTACAGGGGCACTGAAGCTTTCTTT.

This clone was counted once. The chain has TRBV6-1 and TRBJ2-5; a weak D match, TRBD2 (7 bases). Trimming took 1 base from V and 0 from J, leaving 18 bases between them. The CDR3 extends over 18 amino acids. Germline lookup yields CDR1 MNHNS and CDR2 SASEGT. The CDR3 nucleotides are TGTGCCAGCAGTGAAGGATGGGTCCGCGGGGGCCACCAAGAGACCCAGTACTTC. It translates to CASSEGWVRGGHQETQYF.

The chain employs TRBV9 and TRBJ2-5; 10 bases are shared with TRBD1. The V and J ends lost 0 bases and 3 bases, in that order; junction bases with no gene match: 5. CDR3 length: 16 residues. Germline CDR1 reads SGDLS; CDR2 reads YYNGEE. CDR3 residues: CASSVGQGAREETQYF. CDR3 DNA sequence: TGTGCCAGCAGCGTAGGACAGGGGGCTAGGGAAGAGACCCAGTACTTC.

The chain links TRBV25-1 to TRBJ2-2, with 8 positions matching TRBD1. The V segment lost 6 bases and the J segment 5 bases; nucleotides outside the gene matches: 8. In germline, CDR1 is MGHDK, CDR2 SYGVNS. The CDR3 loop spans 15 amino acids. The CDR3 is CASSSDRGRTGELFF. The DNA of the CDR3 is TGTGCCAGCAGCTCCGACAGGGGTAGGACCGGGGAGCTGTTTTTT. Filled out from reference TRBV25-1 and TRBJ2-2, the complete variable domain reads EADIYQTPRYLVIGTGKKITLECSQTMGHDKMYWYQQDPGMELHLIHYSYGVNSTEKGDLSSESTVSRIRTEHFPLTLESARPSHTSQYLCASSSDRGRTGELFFGEGSRLTVL.

The CDR3 loop is CASSFGRAGPTGELFF. The CDR3 DNA is TGTGCCAGCAGCTTTGGCCGCGCGGGGCCTACCGGGGAGCTGTTTTTT. The chain has TRBV7-9 and TRBJ2-2; tentatively, D is TRBD2 (6 bases). CDR1 SEHNR and CDR2 FQNEAQ come from the germline V gene (reference sequence). V was pared by 3 bases and J by 5 bases, with 16 bases between. The CDR3 totals 16 residues.

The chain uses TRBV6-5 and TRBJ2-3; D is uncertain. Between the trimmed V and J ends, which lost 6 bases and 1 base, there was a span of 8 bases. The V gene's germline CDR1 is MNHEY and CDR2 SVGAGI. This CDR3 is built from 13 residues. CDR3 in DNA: TGTGCCAGCAGAAAGCATGGCACAGATACGCAGTATTTT. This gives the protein CASRKHGTDTQYF.

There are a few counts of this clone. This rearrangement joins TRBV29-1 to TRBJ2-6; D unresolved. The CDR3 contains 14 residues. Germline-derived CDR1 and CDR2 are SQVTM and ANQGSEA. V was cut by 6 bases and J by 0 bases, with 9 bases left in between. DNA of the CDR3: TGCAGCGTCCTCTCAGTCTCTGGGGCCAACGTCCTGACTTTC. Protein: CSVLSVSGANVLTF.

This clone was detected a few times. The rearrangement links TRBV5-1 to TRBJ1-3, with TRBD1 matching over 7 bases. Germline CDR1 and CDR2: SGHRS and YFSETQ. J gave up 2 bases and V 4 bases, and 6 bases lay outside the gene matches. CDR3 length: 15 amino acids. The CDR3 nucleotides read TGCGCCAGCAGCGGAACCGGGACAGCTGGAAACACCATATATTTT. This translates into CASSGTGTAGNTIYF.

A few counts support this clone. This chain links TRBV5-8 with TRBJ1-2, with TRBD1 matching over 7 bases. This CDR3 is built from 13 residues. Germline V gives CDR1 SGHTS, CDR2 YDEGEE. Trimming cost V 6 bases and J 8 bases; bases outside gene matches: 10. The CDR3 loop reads CASTESTGVGYTF. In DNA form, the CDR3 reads TGTGCCAGCACCGAATCTACAGGGGTCGGCTACACCTTC.

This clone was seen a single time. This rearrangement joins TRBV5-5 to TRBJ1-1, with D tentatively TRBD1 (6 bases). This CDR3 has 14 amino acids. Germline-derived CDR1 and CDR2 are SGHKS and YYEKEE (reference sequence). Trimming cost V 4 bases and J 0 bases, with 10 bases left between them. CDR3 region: CASSPGHLNTEAFF. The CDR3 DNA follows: TGTGCCAGCAGCCCGGGACACTTGAACACTGAAGCTTTCTTT.

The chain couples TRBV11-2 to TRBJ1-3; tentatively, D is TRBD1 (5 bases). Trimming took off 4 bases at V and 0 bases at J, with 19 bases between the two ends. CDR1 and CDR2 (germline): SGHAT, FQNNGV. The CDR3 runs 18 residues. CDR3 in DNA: TGTGCCAGCAGCTCGACACCCCGGGACTCGAGCTCTGGAAACACCATATATTTT. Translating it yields CASSSTPRDSSSGNTIYF.

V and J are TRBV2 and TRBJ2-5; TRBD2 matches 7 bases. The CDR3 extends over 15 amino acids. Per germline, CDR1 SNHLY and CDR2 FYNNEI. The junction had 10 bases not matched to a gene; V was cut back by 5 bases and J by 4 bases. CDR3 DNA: TGTGCCAGCAGTAAAAAGGGAGGGCCGGCAGAGACCCAGTACTTC. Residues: CASSKKGGPAETQYF.